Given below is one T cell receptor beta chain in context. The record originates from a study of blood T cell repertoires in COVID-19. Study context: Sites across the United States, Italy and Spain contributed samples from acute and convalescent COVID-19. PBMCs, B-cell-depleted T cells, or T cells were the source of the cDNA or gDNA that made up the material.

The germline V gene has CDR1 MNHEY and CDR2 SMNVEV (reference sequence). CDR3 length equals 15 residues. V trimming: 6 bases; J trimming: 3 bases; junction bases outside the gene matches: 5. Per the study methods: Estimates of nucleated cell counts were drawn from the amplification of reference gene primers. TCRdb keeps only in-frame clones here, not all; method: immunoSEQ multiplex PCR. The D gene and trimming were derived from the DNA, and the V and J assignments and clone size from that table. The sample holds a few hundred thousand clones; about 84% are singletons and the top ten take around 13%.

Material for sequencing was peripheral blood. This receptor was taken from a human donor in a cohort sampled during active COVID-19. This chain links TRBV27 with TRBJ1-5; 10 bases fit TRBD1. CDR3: CASSAGTGVNQPQHF. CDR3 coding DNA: TGTGCCAGCAGCGCCGGGACAGGGGTCAATCAGCCCCAGCATTTT.